This T cell receptor beta chain was sequenced during a study of blood T cell repertoires in COVID-19 (TCRdb year 2020). In terms of the full investigation: Collaborator samples came from the United States, Italy and Spain and covered acute and convalescent phases of COVID-19. The material from the prospective study consisted of cDNA or gDNA derived from T cells, B-cell-depleted T cells, or PBMCs. Deeply sampled blood TCRbeta repertoires from subjects exposed to, actively infected with, or recovered from COVID-19 were included in the dataset. The repertoires were made available in a free public database intended to serve as a resource for research on the immune response to SARS-CoV-2. The samples were drawn from two sources: the first 160 participants of the ongoing ImmuneRACE study, and 1,000 to 1,500 subjects contributed by 6 global collaborators. The sample metadata nearly always contained a de-identified subject ID, COVID-19 status, age in years and sex. Where HLA class I and class II types were available, the types were taken from metadata supplied by the sample provider, not from assay-based typing. The full study reports these points: How much clinical and demographic metadata was included differed by source and by participant, and the metadata was provided uncurated.

Of note for this clone: Its antigen remains unidentified. Base-call qualities are not available, and no considerably larger clone is one nucleotide away.

CDR1 and CDR2 are drawn from the germline V gene (reference sequence): GTSNPN, SVGIG. V ends up 2 bases short and J 6 bases short, with an unmatched junction base count of 9. The CDR3 measures 14 amino acids from cysteine to phenylalanine. Only CDR3 DNA is held: 42 bases, read in frame from base 1. Another Seattle source contributed samples from volunteer blood donors who had recovered from COVID-19. Whole blood was collected in K2EDTA tubes by collaborating institutions according to the institutions' own protocols. Collaborator samples were shipped for TCRbeta analysis as frozen whole blood, isolated PBMCs, or DNA extracted from either sample type. The immunoSEQ Assay, a bias-controlled multiplex PCR, was used to amplify TCRbeta CDR3 regions from genomic DNA. In the authors' own workflow: Within the assay, amplification of reference gene primers was used to estimate how many nucleated cells each sample contained. To quantify the absolute abundance of each unique TCRbeta CDR3 rearrangement, sequence reads were collapsed and filtered. For each sample, productive Simpson clonality was calculated as the square root of Simpson's diversity index across productive rearrangements. What TCRdb holds here is the immuneACCESS table cut down to in-frame rearrangements. Part of the clones is not present; checked against another copy, under half of the missing clones reflect an unresolved V gene, and the others are unexplained. V, J and clone size are taken as reported in that table, and D and trimming were inferred from the DNA itself. The sample yields 250,000 to 300,000 clones; around 87% were counted once. The ten largest account for 2.2% of the sample.

The clonotype was recovered from a woman aged 45-60 years who had recovered from COVID-19. Sequencing input: peripheral blood. The V and J segments used are TRBV30 and TRBJ1-2, with 7 bases aligning to TRBD1. Here is the DNA: TGTGCCTGGAGTCGGGACAGATGGGTGGATGGCTACACCTTC. Translation gives CAWSRDRWVDGYTF. The CDR3, completed at both ends by the reference TRBV30 and TRBJ1-2 genes, gives the full variable domain SQTIHQWPATLVQPVGSPLSLECTVEGTSNPNLYWYRQAAGRGLQLLFYSVGIGQISSEVPQNLSASRPQDRQFILSSKKLLLSDSGFYLCAWSRDRWVDGYTFGSGTRLTVV.